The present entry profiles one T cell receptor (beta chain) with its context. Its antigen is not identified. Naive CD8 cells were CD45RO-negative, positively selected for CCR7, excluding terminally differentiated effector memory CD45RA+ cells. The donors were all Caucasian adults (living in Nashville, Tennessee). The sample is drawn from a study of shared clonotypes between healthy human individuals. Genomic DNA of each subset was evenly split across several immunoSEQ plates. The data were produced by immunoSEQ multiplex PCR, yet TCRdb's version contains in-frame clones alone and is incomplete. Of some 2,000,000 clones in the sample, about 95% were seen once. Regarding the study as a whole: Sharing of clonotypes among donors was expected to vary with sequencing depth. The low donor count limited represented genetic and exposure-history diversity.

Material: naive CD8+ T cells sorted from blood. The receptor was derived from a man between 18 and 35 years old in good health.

The CDR3 DNA sequence: TGTGCCAGCAGCGGAGCGGGGAATTACAATGAGCAGTTCTTC. Translation: CASSGAGNYNEQFF. The V call is TRBV9, the J call TRBJ2-1; 7 positions agree with TRBD2. CDR1 is SGDLS, CDR2 YYNGEE, per germline. The CDR3 has 14 residues. The V segment lost 3 bases and the J segment 4 bases; nucleotides outside the gene matches: 4. The variable domain in full, completed from reference TRBV9 and TRBJ2-1, reads DSGVTQTPKHLITATGQRVTLRCSPRSGDLSVYWYQQSLDQGLQFLIQYYNGEERAKGNILERFSAQQFPDLHSELNLSSLELGDSALYFCASSGAGNYNEQFFGPGTRLTVL.